The present T cell receptor (beta chain) was sequenced within a study of cytomegalovirus exposure and HLA in healthy donors. As regards this clone: Its matching antigen is unknown.

Broader study findings: The number of N-insertions in an Asian-associated ancestry cluster was reportedly below the roughly 620-donor mean in a later analysis. With later analysis, a missense DCLRE1C variant became linked to TCR beta V- and J-gene trimming. For most subjects, TCR beta sequences were reported to predict HLA-A and HLA-B alleles with accuracy.

Both 60 Vbeta primers and 13 Jbeta primers went into the PCR. Only in-frame clones appear in the TCRdb table, and some are missing; sequencing was by immunoSEQ multiplex PCR. The sample includes about 150,000 clones, 82% of them seen just once. The germline V and J ends were trimmed by 0 bases and 7 bases, with 9 bases remaining between them. Germline V gene sequence: CDR1 SEHNR, CDR2 FQNEAQ (reference sequence). The CDR3 is made up of 13 amino acids. This TCR was sampled from a male donor in good health and CMV-seronegative. The V and J genes are TRBV7-9 and TRBJ1-1; perhaps TRBD1 as D (5 bases). The sequencing input was PBMCs. The CDR3 loop reads CASSLALRGEAFF. CDR3 DNA: TGTGCCAGCAGCTTAGCGCTAAGGGGTGAAGCTTTCTTT.